A single sample gave rise to the 22 T cell receptor beta chains below, sequenced in a study of T cell responses to AZD1222 COVID-19 vaccine. The assay was immunoSEQ multiplex PCR, and TCRdb's table has in-frame clones only and misses some. The sample carries roughly 160,000 clones, around nine tenths recorded once. The sequencing used peripheral blood, collected on day 0 of AZD1222 vaccination. All receptors derive from an adult in good health.

The rearrangement links TRBV7-9 to TRBJ1-5; no firm D call. Germline loops: CDR1 SEHNR, CDR2 FQNEAQ (reference sequence). The V end was cut by 4 bases, the J end by 4 bases, with 11 bases between. The length of the CDR3 is 14 residues. CDR3 in DNA: TGTGCCAGCAGCTCGACCAAATTGAATCAGCCCCAGCATTTT. Its translation: CASSSTKLNQPQHF.

The CDR3 bases are TGTGCCAGCAGCCTGCAGGGAGTGGGCTATGGCTACACCTTC. Its protein product is CASSLQGVGYGYTF. V usage is TRBV7-9 and J usage is TRBJ1-2, with TRBD1 as a possible D gene (5 bases). The V gene lost 5 bases and the J gene lost 4 bases, with 14 bases spanning the gap. This CDR3 contains 14 residues. Germline CDR1 SEHNR, CDR2 FQNEAQ (reference sequence).

The V gene is TRBV11-2, the J gene TRBJ2-7, with 8 bases lining up with TRBD2. Germline CDR1 reads SGHAT; CDR2 reads FQNNGV. Trimming took 1 base from V and 7 from J; bases not matched to a gene: 0. This CDR3 comprises 12 residues. The DNA of the CDR3 is TGTGCCAGCAGCTTAGCGGGAGGGGAGCAGTACTTC. Translated: CASSLAGGEQYF.

The V call is TRBV14, the J call TRBJ2-1; no definite D call. Trimming pared 0 bases from V and 5 bases from J, leaving 5 bases between. Germline assignment: CDR1 SGHDN and CDR2 FVKESK. CDR3 length: 13 amino acids. Written as DNA, the CDR3 is TGTGCCAGCAGCCAAGACTATCACAATGAGCAGTTCTTC. Amino acids: CASSQDYHNEQFF.

This chain links TRBV3-1 (or the pseudogene TRBV3-2) with TRBJ1-6; D perhaps matches TRBD1 (5 bases). The CDR3 contains 15 residues. V lost 4 bases and J lost 5, with 12 bases in between. Germline values: CDR1 LGHDT, CDR2 YNNKEL (reference sequence). The CDR3 is CASSPGQGNNSPLHF. The CDR3 DNA reads TGTGCCAGCAGCCCCGGGCAGGGCAATAATTCACCCCTCCACTTT.

This clone occurred once. A read error may explain this, as a much larger clone is one base away. The gene calls are TRBV2 and TRBJ1-6; TRBD1 agrees at 7 bases. The J segment lost 7 bases and the V segment lost 6 bases, leaving 3 bases of the junction unmatched. Germline V gives CDR1 SNHLY, CDR2 FYNNEI. This CDR3 contains 13 residues. Written as DNA, the CDR3 is TGTGCCAGCAGCGACAGGGAAAATTCACCCCTCCACTTT. It specifies CASSDRENSPLHF.

The chain carries TRBV29-1 and TRBJ1-2; TRBD1 matches at 9 bases. With V trimmed by 4 bases and J by 7 bases, 13 bases remained unmatched. Germline V gene lookup returns CDR1 SQVTM and CDR2 ANQGSEA. This CDR3 contains 15 residues. In DNA, the CDR3 is TGCAGCGTTGGATCAGGGACAGGGAATTCTCTTGGCTACACCTTC. Protein product: CSVGSGTGNSLGYTF.

The rearrangement links TRBV25-1 to TRBJ2-2, with D unclear. Germline loops: CDR1 MGHDK, CDR2 SYGVNS. This CDR3 spans 14 amino acids. V gave up 1 base and J gave up 6 bases, with 9 bases separating them. The CDR3 DNA follows: TGTGCCAGCAGTGAATTATTGAGGTCCGGGGAGCTGTTTTTT. Protein: CASSELLRSGELFF.

The CDR3 nucleotides read TGTGCCAGTAGTGGGGATTTAAGCAACACTGAAGCTTTCTTT. It is translated as CASSGDLSNTEAFF. The chain combines TRBV19 with TRBJ1-1; D is undetermined. The CDR3 has 14 amino acids. CDR1 is LNHDA and CDR2 is SQIVND in the germline V gene (reference sequence). V lost 5 bases, J lost 2 bases, and 12 bases lay in between.

The V and J genes are TRBV24-1 and TRBJ2-2, with D possibly matching TRBD2 (5 bases). V was shortened by 5 bases and J by 6 bases, with 15 bases between the two germline ends. The CDR3 is made up of 15 amino acids. Germline CDR1 KGHDR, CDR2 SFDVKD. CDR3 in amino acids: CATSVGVGESGELFF. As DNA, the CDR3 is TGTGCCACCAGTGTAGGTGTCGGGGAATCCGGGGAGCTGTTTTTT.

The J gene is TRBJ2-5, the V gene TRBV9; no firm D call. The V gene's germline CDR1 is SGDLS and CDR2 YYNGEE. Trimming pared 3 bases from V and 2 bases from J, leaving 8 bases between. The length of the CDR3 is 13 residues. CDR3 loop: CASSGLVQETQYF. CDR3 DNA: TGTGCCAGCAGCGGGCTCGTACAAGAGACCCAGTACTTC.

The CDR3 DNA sequence: TGCGCCAGCAGTGCATCGAAGAACACTGAAGCTTTCTTT. This translates into CASSASKNTEAFF. The genes are TRBV10-2 and TRBJ1-1; D remains unclear. Per germline, CDR1 WSHSY and CDR2 SAAADI. This CDR3 comprises 13 residues. Between the trimmed V and J ends, which lost 4 bases and 1 base, there was a span of 7 bases.

CDR3 DNA sequence: TGTGCCAGCAGTTTGGGTGGACGGTCGCGCGTGTCGCAGTACTTC. Amino acid sequence: CASSLGGRSRVSQYF. The rearrangement joins TRBV28 to TRBJ2-7; D is ambiguous. The CDR3 contains 15 residues. Germline CDR1 reads MDHEN; CDR2 reads SYDVKM. Trimming took off 3 bases at V and 9 bases at J, with 21 bases between the two ends.

The chain couples TRBV12-3 or TRBV12-4 to TRBJ1-5; D is ambiguous. CDR3 size: 12 residues. V was clipped by 8 bases and J by 3 bases, with 8 bases between them. The CDR3 DNA follows: TGTGCCAGCGCGTCAAACAATCAGCCCCAGCATTTT. Protein product: CASASNNQPQHF.

This clone was counted once. The chain uses TRBV6-5 and TRBJ2-1; 12 nucleotides match TRBD1. The CDR3 runs to 14 residues. The germline V gene encodes CDR1 MNHEY and CDR2 SVGAGI. V trimming: 10 bases; J trimming: 7 bases; junction bases outside the gene matches: 8. The CDR3 nucleotides are TGTGCCACCTCCGGGACAGGGGGCCGGAATGAGCAGTTCTTC. It yields the protein CATSGTGGRNEQFF.

The rearrangement links TRBV5-4 to TRBJ1-2; D possibly corresponds to TRBD1 (6 bases). V lost 4 bases, J lost 2 bases, and 9 bases lay in between. This CDR3 has 13 amino acids. From germline, CDR1 is SGHNT and CDR2 YYREEE (reference sequence). CDR3 sequence: CASSAGQNYGYTF. CDR3 coding DNA: TGTGCCAGCAGCGCGGGACAAAACTATGGCTACACCTTC.

In its sample, this clone was seen once. The J gene is TRBJ1-2, the V gene TRBV7-3; D remains unclear. This CDR3 comprises 15 residues. The germline V gene has CDR1 SGHTA and CDR2 FQGTGA. Trimming pared 6 bases from V and 0 bases from J, leaving 14 bases between. This CDR3 is CASRRSGGANYGYTF. CDR3 DNA sequence: TGTGCCAGCAGACGATCGGGAGGAGCTAACTATGGCTACACCTTC.

V and J are TRBV5-1 and TRBJ1-1; a weak D match, TRBD1 (6 bases). V shed 4 bases and J shed 0 bases, with 10 bases lying between them. CDR3 length: 14 amino acids. Germline CDR1 is SGHRS and CDR2 is YFSETQ. The CDR3 protein is CASSRRTVNTEAFF. The CDR3 DNA is TGCGCCAGCAGCAGGAGGACAGTGAACACTGAAGCTTTCTTT.

The CDR3: CAISEAGGNQPQHF. In DNA form, the CDR3 reads TGTGCCATCAGTGAGGCGGGGGGCAATCAGCCCCAGCATTTT. This chain connects TRBV10-3 to TRBJ1-5; tentative D call: TRBD1 (5 bases). The CDR3 spans 14 residues. The germline CDR1 and CDR2 sequences are ENHRY and SYGVKD. With 2 bases removed from V and 2 bases from J, the gap between germline ends came to 7 bases.

This chain connects TRBV29-1 to TRBJ2-7, with D possibly called TRBD1 or TRBD2 (5 bases each). The V gene's germline CDR1 is SQVTM and CDR2 ANQGSEA. CDR3 length equals 15 residues. The V and J ends lost 5 bases and 2 bases respectively, with 19 bases between them. The CDR3 sequence: CSVTRGFWGTYEQYF. The DNA of the CDR3 is TGCAGCGTTACAAGGGGTTTTTGGGGGACCTACGAGCAGTACTTC.

The rearrangement links TRBV6-5 to TRBJ2-6; D remains unclear. The germline gives CDR1 MNHEY, CDR2 SVGAGI. This CDR3 has 15 amino acids. V lost 6 bases and J 2 bases, leaving 11 bases between the germline ends. The CDR3 DNA reads TGTGCCAGCAGCCCCCAAGGTGCTGGGGCCAACGTCCTGACTTTC. It encodes CASSPQGAGANVLTF.

This rearrangement joins TRBV11-2 to TRBJ2-3; 10 bases align to TRBD2. The CDR3 has 16 residues. Germline CDR1 is SGHAT and CDR2 is FQNNGV. V dropped 2 bases and J dropped 4; count of bases not matched to a gene: 6. The CDR3 loop is CASSLLPAGGADTQYF. For the CDR3, the DNA is TGTGCCAGCAGCTTACTTCCAGCGGGGGGGGCAGATACGCAGTATTTT.